This section outlines one T cell receptor (beta chain) sequence together with its context. The data stem from a study of OX40 agonist ivuxolimab in advanced cancers. Trimming stripped 6 bases from V and 0 bases from J, with 10 bases between. The CDR3 totals 14 residues. Germline CDR1 and CDR2: SGHRS and YFSETQ. Here immunoSEQ multiplex PCR was the method, and the copy in TCRdb shows in-frame clones only, minus some. The repertoire holds approximately 46,000 clones, with 77% as singletons. Source: CD4+ or CD8+ T cells sorted from blood, taken in a trial of the OX40 agonist ivuxolimab. The rearrangement links TRBV5-1 to TRBJ1-3, with D unclear. This clonotype was sampled from an adult with an advanced solid tumor such as melanoma, head and neck, liver or kidney cancer. In DNA, the CDR3 is TGCGCCAGCAAGGACGGTGACTCTGGAAACACCATATATTTT. Its protein product is CASKDGDSGNTIYF.